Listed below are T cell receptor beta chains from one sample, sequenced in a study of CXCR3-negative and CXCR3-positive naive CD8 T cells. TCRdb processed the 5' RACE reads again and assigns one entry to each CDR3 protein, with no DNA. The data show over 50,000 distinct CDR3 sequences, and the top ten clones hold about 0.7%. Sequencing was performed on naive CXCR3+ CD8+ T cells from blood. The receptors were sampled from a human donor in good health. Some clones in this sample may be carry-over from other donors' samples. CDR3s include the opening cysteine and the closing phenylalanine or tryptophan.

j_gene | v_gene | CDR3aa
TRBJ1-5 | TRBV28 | CASTTGAHSNQPQHF
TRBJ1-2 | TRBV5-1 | CASSFPRDRIGFDYGYTF
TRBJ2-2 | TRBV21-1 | CASQKEEGARFERTGELFF
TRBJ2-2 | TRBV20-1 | CSAHLTRGGTTGELFF
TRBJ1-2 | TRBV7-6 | CASSPTGTPNYGYTF
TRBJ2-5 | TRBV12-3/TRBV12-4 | CASSWLGSETQYF
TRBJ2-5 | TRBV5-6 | CASSLVPPSYQETQYF
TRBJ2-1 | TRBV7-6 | CASSLDVGTGHQNEQFF
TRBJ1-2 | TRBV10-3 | CAISGQGEPNYGYTF
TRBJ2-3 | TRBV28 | CASSLPLTSGSSTDTQYF
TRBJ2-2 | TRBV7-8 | CASSLADSPGELFF
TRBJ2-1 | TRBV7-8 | CASSLGAGGPNEQFF
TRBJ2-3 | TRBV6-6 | CASSYSGLAETDTQYF
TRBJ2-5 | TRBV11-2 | CASSLGASGFKQETQYF
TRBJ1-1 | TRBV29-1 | CSVELYSGQGNVPGTEAFF
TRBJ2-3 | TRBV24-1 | CATSDVRQRPGTDTQYF